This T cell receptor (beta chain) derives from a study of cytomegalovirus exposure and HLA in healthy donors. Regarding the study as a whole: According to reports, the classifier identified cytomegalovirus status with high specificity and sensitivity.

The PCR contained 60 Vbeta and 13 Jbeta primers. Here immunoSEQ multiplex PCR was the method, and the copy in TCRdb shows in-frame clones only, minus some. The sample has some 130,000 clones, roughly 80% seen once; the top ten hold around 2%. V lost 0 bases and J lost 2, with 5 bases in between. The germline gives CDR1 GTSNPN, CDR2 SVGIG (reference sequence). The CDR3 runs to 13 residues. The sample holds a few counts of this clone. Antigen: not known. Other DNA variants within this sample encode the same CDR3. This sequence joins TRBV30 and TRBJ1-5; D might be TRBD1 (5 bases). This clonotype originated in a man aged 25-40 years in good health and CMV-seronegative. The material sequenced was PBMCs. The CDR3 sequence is CAWSVQGNQPQHF. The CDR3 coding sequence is TGTGCCTGGAGTGTACAGGGCAATCAGCCCCAGCATTTT.